This TCR beta chain is drawn from a study of CD8 T cells in ankylosing spondylitis. One entry per CDR3 protein results from TCRdb running MiXCR on the 5' RACE reads. Altogether approximately 140,000 distinct CDR3 sequences are present, 44% being singletons, with the ten largest covering 12% to 15%. Germline V gene sequence: CDR1 SNHLY, CDR2 FYNNEI. The trim removed 8 bases at V and 7 bases at J, leaving 13 bases unmatched. The CDR3 is 14 amino acids. Source material: synovial fluid, either unsorted or a sorted T cell fraction (not recorded which). The TCR originated in a male donor with ankylosing spondylitis. The gene calls are TRBV2 and TRBJ2-7, with 8 bases fitting TRBD1. DNA for the CDR3: TGTGCCAGCCTACTTTGGACAGGGTTGGAGGAGCAGTACTTC. The encoded protein is CASLLWTGLEEQYF.